These T cell receptor beta chains were read from a single sample in a study of blood T cell repertoires in COVID-19. Measured with immunoSEQ multiplex PCR; TCRdb has only the in-frame clones, and not every one. Of under 300,000 clones listed, about 88% were seen once; the top ten hold about 4.5%. The sample comprised peripheral blood. These receptors all stem from a middle-aged woman who had recovered from COVID-19. Each CDR3 is given with its conserved first and last residue. D genes are given only for firm matches. The size field is filled for only some rows; it gives once, few, many or a size class.

TRBJ2-7	.	.	TRBV7-9	17	TGTGCCAGCAGCCTAGTTTTAGGGGGACGCGTGAGGTACGAGCAGTACTTC	CASSLVLGGRVRYEQYF
TRBJ1-3	few	.	TRBV21-1	15	TGTGCCAGCACCAATGGACAGGGGACTGGAAACACCATATATTTT	CASTNGQGTGNTIYF
TRBJ2-1	.	TRBD2	TRBV11-2	15	TGTGCCAGCAGGCGATTAGCGGGAGGTTTCTATGAGCAGTTCTTC	CASRRLAGGFYEQFF
TRBJ2-4	.	.	TRBV6-2/TRBV6-3	15	TGTGCCAGCAGTCCCCGGGGGACGGCCAAAAACATTCAGTACTTC	CASSPRGTAKNIQYF
TRBJ1-2	.	.	TRBV7-2	15	TGTGCCAGCAGCTCCAACGGGCAGGGTGGGTTTGGCTACACCTTC	CASSSNGQGGFGYTF
TRBJ2-3	.	TRBD2	TRBV9	16	TGTGCCAGCAGCGTAGGGCTAGCGGGACGCACAGATACGCAGTATTTT	CASSVGLAGRTDTQYF
TRBJ2-1	.	TRBD1	TRBV9	15	TGTGCCAGCAGCCTAGGGACAGGGGGGTGGGATGAGCAGTTCTTC	CASSLGTGGWDEQFF
TRBJ1-2	.	TRBD1	TRBV24-1	13	TGTGCCACCAGTGAGACAGGGGAATATGGCTACACCTTC	CATSETGEYGYTF
TRBJ2-3	once	.	TRBV28	8	TGTGCTTCCGGGAGGCAGTATTTT	CASGRQYF
TRBJ1-1	.	.	TRBV12-3/TRBV12-4	13	TGTGCCAGCACCGAGAGGGGGAAGGCTGAAGCTTTCTTT	CASTERGKAEAFF
TRBJ2-2	once	.	TRBV5-1	16	TGCGCCAGCAGCTTGGTGGTTAGCGCTGACACCGGGGAGCTGTTTTTT	CASSLVVSADTGELFF
TRBJ1-2	.	.	TRBV29-1	12	TGCAGCGTTACTAACGAGCCCTCCGGCTACACCTTC	CSVTNEPSGYTF
TRBJ1-1	.	.	TRBV5-1	14	TGCGCCAGCAGCTTAAACGGGTTGGACACTGAAGCTTTCTTT	CASSLNGLDTEAFF
TRBJ2-3	.	.	TRBV9	13	TGTGCCAGCAGGACGGGAGGCACAGATACGCAGTATTTT	CASRTGGTDTQYF
TRBJ1-1	.	.	TRBV9	15	TGTGCCAGCAGCGTAGACGTCGAGTATACCACTGAAGCTTTCTTT	CASSVDVEYTTEAFF
TRBJ2-1	once	TRBD1	TRBV7-2	15	TGTGCCAGCAGCTCCCCCTGGGACAGATTCAATGAGCAGTTCTTC	CASSSPWDRFNEQFF
TRBJ2-2	.	.	TRBV14	13	TGTGCCAGCAGGGGGGCAAGCACCGGGGAGCTGTTTTTT	CASRGASTGELFF
TRBJ1-2	few	.	TRBV29-1	12	TGCAGCGTTGAAAAGGGGTATGATGGCTACACCTTC	CSVEKGYDGYTF
TRBJ1-1	.	TRBD1	TRBV27	16	TGTGCCAGCAGTAGCCACCGGGACAGACGGAACACTGAAGCTTTCTTT	CASSSHRDRRNTEAFF
TRBJ2-3	.	.	TRBV11-2	15	TGTGCCAGCAGCTTAGGAGGCAGCAGCACAGATACGCAGTATTTT	CASSLGGSSTDTQYF
TRBJ1-5	.	.	TRBV19	14	TGTGCCAGTAGTAACAGGGAGAGGAATCAGCCCCAGCATTTT	CASSNRERNQPQHF
TRBJ2-3	.	.	TRBV19	14	TGTGCCAGTACGGACGAACAACGACGGGGTACGCAGTATTTT	CASTDEQRRGTQYF
TRBJ2-1	.	TRBD2	TRBV19	18	TGTGCCAGTAGTATAGATCTATTCAGCGGGAGCTCCTACAATGAGCAGTTCTTC	CASSIDLFSGSSYNEQFF
TRBJ2-5	.	TRBD2	TRBV10-3	13	TGTGCCACCGTAGCGGGGGGCCGCGAGACCCAGTACTTC	CATVAGGRETQYF
TRBJ1-6	.	TRBD1	TRBV4-2	16	TGTGCCAGCAGCCAAGCGAACAGGGGATTCGATTCACCCCTCCACTTT	CASSQANRGFDSPLHF
TRBJ2-7	.	.	TRBV5-5	14	TGTGCCAGCAGCTTGGGTCCAGGCACCCACGAGCAGTACTTC	CASSLGPGTHEQYF
TRBJ1-1	.	.	TRBV12-3/TRBV12-4	13	TGTGCCAGCATCCTTAGGGGGGGAACTGAAGCTTTCTTT	CASILRGGTEAFF
TRBJ1-3	.	.	TRBV10-3	13	TGTGCCATCAGTGAGTCCGTTCTAAACACCATATATTTT	CAISESVLNTIYF
TRBJ1-1	.	TRBD1	TRBV5-1	14	TGCGCCAGCAGTCGAGGACAGGGGGTTACTGAAGCTTTCTTT	CASSRGQGVTEAFF
TRBJ2-1	.	.	TRBV28	12	TGTGCCAGCAGTTTGACTCGAACTCAGCAGTTCTTC	CASSLTRTQQFF
TRBJ2-2	.	TRBD2	TRBV5-1	14	TGCGCCAGCAGCTTGGGACTAGCTGCCGGGGAGCTGTTTTTT	CASSLGLAAGELFF
TRBJ1-2	.	.	TRBV18	13	TGTGCCAGCTCGCGGGACGAAGGGGCTGGCTACACCTTC	CASSRDEGAGYTF
TRBJ2-5	once	TRBD2	TRBV3-1/TRBV3-2	15	TGTGCCAGCAGCCGCGTTTGGACTAGCAGAGAGACCCAGTACTTC	CASSRVWTSRETQYF
TRBJ1-2	.	.	TRBV12-3/TRBV12-4	13	TGTGCCAGCAGTTCCTTAATGAGGAGTGGCTACACCTTC	CASSSLMRSGYTF
TRBJ2-2	.	.	TRBV7-9	16	TGTGCCAGCAGCTTAGATACAGGGTGGGACACCGGGGAGCTGTTTTTT	CASSLDTGWDTGELFF
TRBJ2-5	.	.	TRBV5-4	15	TGTGCCAGCAGCTTGATGGCGGGACCGGAAGAGACCCAGTACTTC	CASSLMAGPEETQYF
TRBJ1-3	once	.	TRBV5-6	13	TGTGCCAGCAGCTTTCGGGAAAGAAACACCATATATTTT	CASSFRERNTIYF
TRBJ1-2	once	.	TRBV7-5	13	TGTGCCAGAAGCTTAGTAACAAACTATGGCTACACCTTC	CARSLVTNYGYTF
TRBJ1-1	.	TRBD1	TRBV4-1	14	TGCGCCAGCCGGGACAGGGCCATGAACACTGAAGCTTTCTTT	CASRDRAMNTEAFF
TRBJ1-1	.	TRBD1	TRBV6-1	13	TGTGCCAGCAGTGAAAGGGGGCACACTGAAGCTTTCTTT	CASSERGHTEAFF
TRBJ1-4	.	TRBD1	TRBV11-2	13	TGTGCCAGCAGCGTGGGACAGTATGAAAAACTGTTTTTT	CASSVGQYEKLFF
TRBJ1-4	.	.	TRBV2	13	TGTGCCAGCAGGGGCAGGGTAGAAGAAAAACTGTTTTTT	CASRGRVEEKLFF
TRBJ1-2	few	TRBD1	TRBV2	12	TGTGCCAGCAGTTTGGACAGGAATGGCTACACCTTC	CASSLDRNGYTF
TRBJ2-1	.	.	TRBV18	17	TGTGCCAGCTCACCAGAACCCACAGGGAGCTCCTACAATGAGCAGTTCTTC	CASSPEPTGSSYNEQFF
TRBJ2-2	.	.	TRBV9	17	TGTGCCAGCAGCGGAGCCCTGGGGGGGCTGGACACCGGGGAGCTGTTTTTT	CASSGALGGLDTGELFF
TRBJ2-5	.	.	TRBV24-1	13	TGTGCCACCGGGGGGGCAGATCAAGAGACCCAGTACTTC	CATGGADQETQYF
TRBJ1-5	.	.	TRBV6-5	15	TGTGCCAGCAGGGAGTCTGGGGGCGGCCCACCCCCCCAGCATTTT	CASRESGGGPPPQHF
TRBJ2-2	.	TRBD2	TRBV5-1	15	TGCGCCAGCAGCTTGCGCGGGAGTTCCACCGGGGAGCTGTTTTTT	CASSLRGSSTGELFF
TRBJ2-7	.	.	TRBV6-6	11	TGTGCCAGCCGACAGACCTACGAGCAGTACTTC	CASRQTYEQYF
TRBJ1-3	.	TRBD1	TRBV10-3	14	TGTGCCATCTGGGGGGACAGGGATGGAAACACCATATATTTT	CAIWGDRDGNTIYF
TRBJ2-1	.	.	TRBV7-6	13	TGTGCCAGCAGCTTAGCCAAATACAATGAGCAGTTCTTC	CASSLAKYNEQFF
TRBJ1-2	.	TRBD1	TRBV2	15	TGTGCCAGCAGAGCTGGACAGGCCGACACCTATGGCTACACCTTC	CASRAGQADTYGYTF